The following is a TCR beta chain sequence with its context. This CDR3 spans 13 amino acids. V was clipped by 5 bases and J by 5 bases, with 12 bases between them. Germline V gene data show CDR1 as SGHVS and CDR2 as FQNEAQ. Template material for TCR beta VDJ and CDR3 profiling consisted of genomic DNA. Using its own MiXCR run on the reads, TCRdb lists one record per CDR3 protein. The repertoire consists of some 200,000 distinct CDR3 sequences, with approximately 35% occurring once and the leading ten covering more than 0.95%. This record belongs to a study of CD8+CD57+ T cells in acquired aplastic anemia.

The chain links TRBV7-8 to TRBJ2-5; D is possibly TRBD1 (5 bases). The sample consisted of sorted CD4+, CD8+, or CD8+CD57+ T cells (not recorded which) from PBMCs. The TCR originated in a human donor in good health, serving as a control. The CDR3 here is CASSKGSSETQYF. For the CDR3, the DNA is TGTGCCAGCAGCAAGGGGTCTTCGGAGACCCAGTACTTC.